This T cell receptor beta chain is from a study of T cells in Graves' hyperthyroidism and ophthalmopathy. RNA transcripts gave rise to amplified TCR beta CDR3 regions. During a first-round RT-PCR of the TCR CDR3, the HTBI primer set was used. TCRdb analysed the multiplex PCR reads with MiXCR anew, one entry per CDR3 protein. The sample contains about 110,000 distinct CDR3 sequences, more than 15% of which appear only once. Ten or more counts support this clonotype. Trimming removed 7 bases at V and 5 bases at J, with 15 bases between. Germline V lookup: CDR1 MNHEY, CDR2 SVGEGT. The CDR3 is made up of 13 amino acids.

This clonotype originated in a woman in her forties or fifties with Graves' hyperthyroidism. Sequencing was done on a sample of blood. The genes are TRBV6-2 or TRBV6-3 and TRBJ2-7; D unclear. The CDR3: CASNLDVLNEQYF. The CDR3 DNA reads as TGTGCCAGCAATCTGGACGTCCTTAACGAGCAGTACTTC.